The clone carrying this TCR beta chain was recorded many times. Its specificity is unknown. This entry comes from a study of regulatory T cells in long-lasting Graves disease. Library construction for TCR beta used iRepertoire HTBI primers and Arm-PCR of CDR3 regions. Via MiXCR, TCRdb re-called the multiplex PCR reads, giving one row per CDR3 protein. The sample lists hundreds of thousands of distinct CDR3 sequences, about 14% seen once, with under 10% in the top ten. Stated time point: newly diagnosed GD, antithyroid drugs for less than 3 months. PBMC RNA was the source of the TCR library. CDR3 length: 12 residues. Germline V gene sequence: CDR1 DFQATT, CDR2 SNEGSKA (reference sequence). Deletions cut 6 bases from V and 4 bases from J, with 10 bases between. Notes on the study in general: Among samples with persistent disease, TRBV28, TRBJ1-2 and TRBJ2-5 were favored.

These data are also associated with another study on T cells in Graves' hyperthyroidism and ophthalmopathy. As that study records: A first-round RT-PCR of the TCR CDR3 used the HTBI primer set.

This sample comprised peripheral blood mononuclear cells (PBMCs), obtained at new diagnosis, from a patient treated with antithyroid drugs. This clonotype was obtained from a man in his thirties or forties with Graves disease. The gene calls are TRBV20-1 and TRBJ1-5, with D unresolved. The CDR3 region has the DNA TGCAGTGCGAGTGAGGCGAATCAGCCCCAGCATTTT. This translates into CSASEANQPQHF.